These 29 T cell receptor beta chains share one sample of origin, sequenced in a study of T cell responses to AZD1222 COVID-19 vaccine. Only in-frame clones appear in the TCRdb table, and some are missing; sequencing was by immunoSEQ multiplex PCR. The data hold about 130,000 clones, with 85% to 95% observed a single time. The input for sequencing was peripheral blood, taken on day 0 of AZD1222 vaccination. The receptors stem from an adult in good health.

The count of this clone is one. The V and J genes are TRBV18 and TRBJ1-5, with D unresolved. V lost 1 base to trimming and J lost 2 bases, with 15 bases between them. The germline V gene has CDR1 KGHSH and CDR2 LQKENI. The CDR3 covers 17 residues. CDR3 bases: TGTGCCAGCTCACCACTTACGATCGGGGTTGGCAATCAGCCCCAGCATTTT. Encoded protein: CASSPLTIGVGNQPQHF.

CDR3 sequence: CASSFWTSGGRNEQFF. For the CDR3, the DNA is TGTGCCAGCAGCTTCTGGACTAGCGGGGGTAGGAATGAGCAGTTCTTC. This sequence joins TRBV7-9 and TRBJ2-1; 13 bases are shared with TRBD2. CDR3 size: 16 residues. The V gene end was trimmed by 3 bases and the J gene end by 7 bases; junction bases not matched to a gene: 6. The germline gives CDR1 SEHNR, CDR2 FQNEAQ (reference sequence).

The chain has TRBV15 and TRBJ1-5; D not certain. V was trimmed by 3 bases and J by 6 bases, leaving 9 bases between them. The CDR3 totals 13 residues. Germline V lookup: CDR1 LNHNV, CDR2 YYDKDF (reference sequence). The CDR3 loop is CATSSAELQPQHF. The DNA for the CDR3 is TGTGCCACCAGCAGCGCAGAACTTCAGCCCCAGCATTTT.

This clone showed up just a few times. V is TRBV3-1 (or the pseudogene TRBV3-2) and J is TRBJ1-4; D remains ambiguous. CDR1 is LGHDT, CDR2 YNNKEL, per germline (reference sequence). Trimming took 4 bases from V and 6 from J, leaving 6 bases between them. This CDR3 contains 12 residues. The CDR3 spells CASSRADEKLFF. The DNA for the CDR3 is TGTGCCAGCAGCCGGGCCGATGAAAAACTGTTTTTT.

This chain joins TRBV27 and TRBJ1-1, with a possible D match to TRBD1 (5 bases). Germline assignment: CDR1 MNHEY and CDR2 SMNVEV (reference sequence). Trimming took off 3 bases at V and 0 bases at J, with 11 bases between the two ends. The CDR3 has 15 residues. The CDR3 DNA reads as TGTGCCAGCAGTTTTCAGGGTTCTATGAACACTGAAGCTTTCTTT. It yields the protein CASSFQGSMNTEAFF.

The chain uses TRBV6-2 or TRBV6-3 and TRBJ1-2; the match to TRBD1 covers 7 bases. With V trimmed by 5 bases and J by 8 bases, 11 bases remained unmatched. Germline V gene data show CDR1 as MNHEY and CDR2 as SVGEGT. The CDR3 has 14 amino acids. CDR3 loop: CASSNQGGATGYTF. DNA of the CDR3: TGTGCCAGCAGTAATCAGGGGGGCGCGACAGGCTACACCTTC.

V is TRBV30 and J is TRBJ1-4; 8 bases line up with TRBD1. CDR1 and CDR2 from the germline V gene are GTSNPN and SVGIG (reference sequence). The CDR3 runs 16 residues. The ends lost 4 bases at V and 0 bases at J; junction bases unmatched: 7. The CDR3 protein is CAWNRDRSATNEKLFF. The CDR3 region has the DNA TGTGCCTGGAACCGGGACAGGAGTGCAACTAATGAAAAACTGTTTTTT. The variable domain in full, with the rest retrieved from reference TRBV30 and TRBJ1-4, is SQTIHQWPATLVQPVGSPLSLECTVEGTSNPNLYWYRQAAGRGLQLLFYSVGIGQISSEVPQNLSASRPQDRQFILSSKKLLLSDSGFYLCAWNRDRSATNEKLFFGSGTQLSVL.

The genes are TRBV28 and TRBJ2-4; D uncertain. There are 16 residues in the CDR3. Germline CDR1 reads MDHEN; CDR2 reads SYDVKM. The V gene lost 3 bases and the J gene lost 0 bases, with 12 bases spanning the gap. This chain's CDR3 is CASSFSRFLAKNIQYF. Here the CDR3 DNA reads TGTGCCAGCAGTTTTTCGCGGTTTCTAGCCAAAAACATTCAGTACTTC.

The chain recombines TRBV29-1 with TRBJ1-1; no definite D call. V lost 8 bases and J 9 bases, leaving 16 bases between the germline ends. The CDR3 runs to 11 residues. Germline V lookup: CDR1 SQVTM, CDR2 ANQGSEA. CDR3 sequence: CSNSDGSKAFF. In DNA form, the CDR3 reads TGCAGCAACAGCGACGGCAGTAAAGCTTTCTTT. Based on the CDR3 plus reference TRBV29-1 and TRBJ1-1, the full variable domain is SAVISQKPSRDICQRGTSLTIQCQVDSQVTMMFWYRQQPGQSLTLIATANQGSEATYESGFVIDKFPISRPNLTFSTLTVSNMSPEDSSIYLCSNSDGSKAFFGQGTRLTVV.

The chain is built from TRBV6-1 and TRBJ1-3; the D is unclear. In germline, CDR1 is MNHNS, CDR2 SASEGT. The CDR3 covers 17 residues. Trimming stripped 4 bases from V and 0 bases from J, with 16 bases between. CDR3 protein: CASSVRQSSSSGNTIYF. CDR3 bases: TGTGCCAGCAGTGTCCGTCAGAGTTCCTCCTCTGGAAACACCATATATTTT.

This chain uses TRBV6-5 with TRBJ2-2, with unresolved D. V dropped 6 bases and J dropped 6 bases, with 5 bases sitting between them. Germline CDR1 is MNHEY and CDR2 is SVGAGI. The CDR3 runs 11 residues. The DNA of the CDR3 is TGTGCCAGCAGGTGGTCCGGGGAGCTGTTTTTT. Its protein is CASRWSGELFF.

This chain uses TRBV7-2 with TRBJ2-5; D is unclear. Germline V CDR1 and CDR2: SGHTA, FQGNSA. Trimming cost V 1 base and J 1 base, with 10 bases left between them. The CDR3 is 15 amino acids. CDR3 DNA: TGTGCCAGCAGCTTAGTGGCCCGTATCCAAGAGACCCAGTACTTC. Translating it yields CASSLVARIQETQYF. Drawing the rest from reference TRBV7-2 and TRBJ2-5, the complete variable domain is GAGVSQSPSNKVTEKGKDVELRCDPISGHTALYWYRQSLGQGLEFLIYFQGNSAPDKSGLPSDRFSAERTGGSVSTLTIQRTQQEDSAVYLCASSLVARIQETQYFGPGTRLLVL.

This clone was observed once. This CDR3 is CASRGAWGDNQPQHF. The DNA for the CDR3 is TGTGCCAGTAGAGGGGCGTGGGGGGACAATCAGCCCCAGCATTTT. This chain connects TRBV19 to TRBJ1-5, with a possible D match to TRBD1 (5 bases). The CDR3 spans 15 residues. CDR1 LNHDA and CDR2 SQIVND come from the germline V gene (reference sequence). V dropped 6 bases and J dropped 3 bases, with 15 bases sitting between them.

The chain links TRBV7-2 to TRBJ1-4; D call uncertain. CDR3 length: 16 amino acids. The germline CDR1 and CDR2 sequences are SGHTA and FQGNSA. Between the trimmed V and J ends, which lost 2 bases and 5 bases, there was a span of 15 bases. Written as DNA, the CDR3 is TGTGCCAGCAGCTTATTCCCCAGAAGCCAAAATGAAAAACTGTTTTTT. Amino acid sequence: CASSLFPRSQNEKLFF. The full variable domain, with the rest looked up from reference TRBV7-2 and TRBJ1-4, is GAGVSQSPSNKVTEKGKDVELRCDPISGHTALYWYRQSLGQGLEFLIYFQGNSAPDKSGLPSDRFSAERTGGSVSTLTIQRTQQEDSAVYLCASSLFPRSQNEKLFFGSGTQLSVL.

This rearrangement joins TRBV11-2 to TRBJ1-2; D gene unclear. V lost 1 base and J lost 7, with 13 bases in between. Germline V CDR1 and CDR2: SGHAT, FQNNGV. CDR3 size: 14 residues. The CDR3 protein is CASSLGPRNFGYTF. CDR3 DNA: TGTGCCAGCAGCTTAGGACCACGGAATTTTGGCTACACCTTC.

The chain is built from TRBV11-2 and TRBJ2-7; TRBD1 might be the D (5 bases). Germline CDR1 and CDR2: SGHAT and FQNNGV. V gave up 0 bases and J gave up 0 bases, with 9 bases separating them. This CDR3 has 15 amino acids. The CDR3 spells CASSLEAGISYEQYF. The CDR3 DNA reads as TGTGCCAGCAGCTTAGAGGCAGGGATCTCCTACGAGCAGTACTTC.

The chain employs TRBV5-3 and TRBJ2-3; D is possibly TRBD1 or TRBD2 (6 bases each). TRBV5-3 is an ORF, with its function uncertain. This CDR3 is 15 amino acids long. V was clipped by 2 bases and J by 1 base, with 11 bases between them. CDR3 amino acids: CARSLRGVGTDTQYF. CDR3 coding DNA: TGTGCCAGAAGCTTAAGGGGGGTGGGCACAGATACGCAGTATTTT.

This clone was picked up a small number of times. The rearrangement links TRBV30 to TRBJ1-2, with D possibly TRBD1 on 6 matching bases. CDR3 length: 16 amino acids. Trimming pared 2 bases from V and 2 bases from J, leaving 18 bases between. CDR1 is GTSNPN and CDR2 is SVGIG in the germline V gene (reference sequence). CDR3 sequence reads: CAWSSPQGLPNYGYTF. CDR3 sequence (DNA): TGTGCCTGGAGTTCACCCCAGGGGCTGCCGAACTATGGCTACACCTTC.

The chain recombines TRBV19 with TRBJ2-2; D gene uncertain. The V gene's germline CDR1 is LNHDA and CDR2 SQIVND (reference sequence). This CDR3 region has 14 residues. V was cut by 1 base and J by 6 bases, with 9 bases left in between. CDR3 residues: CASSIVPGPGELFF. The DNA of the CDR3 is TGTGCCAGTAGTATAGTACCCGGGCCCGGGGAGCTGTTTTTT.

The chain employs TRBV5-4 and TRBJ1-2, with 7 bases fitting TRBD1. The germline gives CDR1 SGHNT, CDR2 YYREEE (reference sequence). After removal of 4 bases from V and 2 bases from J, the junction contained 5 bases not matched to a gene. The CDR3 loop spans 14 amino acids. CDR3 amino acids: CASSVPDRNYGYTF. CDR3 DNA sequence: TGTGCCAGCAGCGTGCCGGACAGGAACTATGGCTACACCTTC. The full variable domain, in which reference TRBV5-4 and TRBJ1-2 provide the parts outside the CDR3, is ETGVTQSPTHLIKTRGQQVTLRCSSQSGHNTVSWYQQALGQGPQFIFQYYREEENGRGNFPPRFSGLQFPNYSSELNVNALELDDSALYLCASSVPDRNYGYTFGSGTRLTVV.

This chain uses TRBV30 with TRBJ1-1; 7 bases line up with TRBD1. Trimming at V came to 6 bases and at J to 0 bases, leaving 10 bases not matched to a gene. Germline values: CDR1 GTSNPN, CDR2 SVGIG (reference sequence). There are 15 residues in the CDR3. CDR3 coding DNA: TGTGCCTGTTCCCCCAGGGGGGGGATGAACACTGAAGCTTTCTTT. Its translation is CACSPRGGMNTEAFF.

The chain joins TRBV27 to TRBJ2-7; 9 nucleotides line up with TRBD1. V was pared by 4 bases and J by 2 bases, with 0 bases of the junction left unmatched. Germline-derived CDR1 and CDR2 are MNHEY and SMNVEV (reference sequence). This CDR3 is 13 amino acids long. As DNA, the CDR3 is TGTGCCAGCAGTTGGACAGGGGCCTACGAGCAGTACTTC. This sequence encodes CASSWTGAYEQYF.

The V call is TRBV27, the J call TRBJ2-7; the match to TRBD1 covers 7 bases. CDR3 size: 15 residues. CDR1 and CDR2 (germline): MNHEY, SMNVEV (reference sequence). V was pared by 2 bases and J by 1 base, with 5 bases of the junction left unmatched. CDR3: CASSLKWDSSYEQYF. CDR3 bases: TGTGCCAGCAGTTTAAAATGGGACAGTTCCTACGAGCAGTACTTC.

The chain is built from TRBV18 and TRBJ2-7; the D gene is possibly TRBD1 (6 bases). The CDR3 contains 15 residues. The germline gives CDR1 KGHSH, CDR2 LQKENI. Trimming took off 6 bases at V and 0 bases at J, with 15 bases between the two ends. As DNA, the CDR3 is TGTGCCAGCTCGCTACCGAACAGGGCCTCCTACGAGCAGTACTTC. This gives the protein CASSLPNRASYEQYF.

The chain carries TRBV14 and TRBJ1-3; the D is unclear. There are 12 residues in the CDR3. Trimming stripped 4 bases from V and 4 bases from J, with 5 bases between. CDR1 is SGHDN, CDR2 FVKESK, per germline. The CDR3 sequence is CASSLFGNTIYF. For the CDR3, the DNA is TGTGCCAGCAGCCTCTTCGGAAACACCATATATTTT.

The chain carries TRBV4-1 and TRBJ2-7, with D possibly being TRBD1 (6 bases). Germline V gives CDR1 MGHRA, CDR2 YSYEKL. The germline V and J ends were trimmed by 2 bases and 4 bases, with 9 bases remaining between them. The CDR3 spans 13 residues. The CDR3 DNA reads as TGCGCCAGCAGCCAACCACAGGGATACGAGCAGTACTTC. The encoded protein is CASSQPQGYEQYF.

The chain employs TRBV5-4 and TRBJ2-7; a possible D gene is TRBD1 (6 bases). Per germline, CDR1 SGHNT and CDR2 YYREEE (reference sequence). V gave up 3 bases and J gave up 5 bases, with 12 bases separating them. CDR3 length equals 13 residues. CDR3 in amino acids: CASSSQGLDEQYF. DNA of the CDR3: TGTGCCAGCAGCTCACAGGGTCTCGACGAGCAGTACTTC.

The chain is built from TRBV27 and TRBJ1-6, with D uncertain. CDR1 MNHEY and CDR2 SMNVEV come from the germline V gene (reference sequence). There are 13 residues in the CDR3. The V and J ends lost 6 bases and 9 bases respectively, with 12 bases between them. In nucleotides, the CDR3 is TGTGCCAGCAGGATCGGAGGATCTTCACCCCTCCACTTT. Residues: CASRIGGSSPLHF.

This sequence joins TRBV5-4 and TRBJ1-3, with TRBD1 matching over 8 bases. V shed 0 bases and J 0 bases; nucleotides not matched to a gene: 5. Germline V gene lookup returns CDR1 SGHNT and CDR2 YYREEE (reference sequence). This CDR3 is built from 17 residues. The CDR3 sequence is CASSLAGQDFSGNTIYF. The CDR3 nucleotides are TGTGCCAGCAGCTTGGCGGGACAGGACTTCTCTGGAAACACCATATATTTT.